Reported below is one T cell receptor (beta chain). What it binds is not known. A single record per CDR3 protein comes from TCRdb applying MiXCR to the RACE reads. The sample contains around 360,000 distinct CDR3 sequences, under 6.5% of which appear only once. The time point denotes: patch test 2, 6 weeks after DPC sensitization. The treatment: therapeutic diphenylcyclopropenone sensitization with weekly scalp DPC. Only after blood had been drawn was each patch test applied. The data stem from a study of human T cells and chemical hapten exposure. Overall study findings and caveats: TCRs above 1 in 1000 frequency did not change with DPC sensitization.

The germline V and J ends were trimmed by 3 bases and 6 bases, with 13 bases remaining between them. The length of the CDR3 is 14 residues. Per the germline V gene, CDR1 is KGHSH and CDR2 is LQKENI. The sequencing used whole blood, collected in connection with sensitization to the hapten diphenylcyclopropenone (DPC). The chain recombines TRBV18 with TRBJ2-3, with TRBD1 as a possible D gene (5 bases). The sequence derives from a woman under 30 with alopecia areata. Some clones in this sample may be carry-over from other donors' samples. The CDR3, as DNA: TGTGCCAGCTCACCTCAGGGCCAGGGCGATACGCAGTATTTT. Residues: CASSPQGQGDTQYF.